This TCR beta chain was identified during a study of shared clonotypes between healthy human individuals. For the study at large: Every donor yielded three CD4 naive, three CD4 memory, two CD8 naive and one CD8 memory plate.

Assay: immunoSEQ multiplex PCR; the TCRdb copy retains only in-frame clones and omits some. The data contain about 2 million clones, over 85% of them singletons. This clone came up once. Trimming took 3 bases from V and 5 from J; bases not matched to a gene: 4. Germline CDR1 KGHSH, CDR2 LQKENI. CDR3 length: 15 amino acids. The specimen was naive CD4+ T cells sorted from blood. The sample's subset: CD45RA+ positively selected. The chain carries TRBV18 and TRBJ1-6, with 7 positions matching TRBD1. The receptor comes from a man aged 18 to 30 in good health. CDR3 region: CASSPSGTDNSPLHF. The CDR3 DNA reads TGTGCCAGCTCACCCTCCGGGACAGATAATTCACCCCTCCACTTT.